The 12 T cell receptor beta chains below all came from one sample that was sequenced in a study of blood T cells in healthy people across ages. A J-beta primer mix and a sample-barcoded 5' primer were used in a second PCR of about 7 to 12 cycles. TCRdb re-called the 5' RACE reads through MiXCR, storing one row per CDR3 protein. The sample has about 1,600,000 distinct CDR3 sequences; approximately 40% are singletons. The specimen was blood. The receptor source for this set is a woman in her late teens or twenties in good health.

The CDR3 region is CSARTKQNTEAFF. The CDR3 DNA follows: TGCAGTGCTAGAACGAAACAGAACACTGAAGCTTTCTTT. The chain combines TRBV20-1 with TRBJ1-1; D ambiguous. The CDR3 spans 13 residues. CDR1 is DFQATT and CDR2 is SNEGSKA in the germline V gene (reference sequence). The V end lost 2 bases, the J end lost 1 base, and 8 bases lay between the germline ends.

The chain employs TRBV7-2 and TRBJ2-1, with D perhaps TRBD1 or TRBD2 (5 bases each). Germline values: CDR1 SGHTA, CDR2 FQGNSA. The CDR3 spans 16 residues. Trimming pared 2 bases from V and 3 bases from J, leaving 14 bases between. The CDR3 coding sequence is TGTGCCAGCAGCTTACGTTGGGGGATCTTCTACAATGAGCAGTTCTTC. This sequence encodes CASSLRWGIFYNEQFF.

This clonotype has just a few counts. The V call is TRBV20-1, the J call TRBJ1-5, with 12 bases that match TRBD1. The CDR3 extends over 14 amino acids. The V gene end was trimmed by 3 bases and the J gene end by 5 bases; junction bases not matched to a gene: 2. Germline loops: CDR1 DFQATT, CDR2 SNEGSKA (reference sequence). The CDR3 here is CSASGDRGHQPQHF. The CDR3 DNA is TGCAGTGCTAGTGGGGACAGGGGGCATCAGCCCCAGCATTTT.

This chain links TRBV7-9 with TRBJ1-4; D ambiguous. V lost 1 base and J lost 8, with 20 bases in between. The germline gives CDR1 SEHNR, CDR2 FQNEAQ (reference sequence). This CDR3 contains 17 residues. The CDR3 reads CASSLDGPGGFREKLFF. For the CDR3, the DNA is TGTGCCAGCAGCTTAGATGGTCCTGGAGGATTTAGGGAAAAACTGTTTTTT.

This chain joins TRBV6-5 and TRBJ1-1; 7 bases agree with TRBD1. Germline trimming cut 7 bases from V and 0 bases from J; bases unmatched to any gene: 8. The germline CDR1 and CDR2 sequences are MNHEY and SVGAGI. The CDR3 loop spans 15 amino acids. The CDR3 is CASTLTGALNTEAFF. CDR3 DNA sequence: TGTGCCAGCACCCTTACAGGGGCGCTGAACACTGAAGCTTTCTTT.

The V and J genes are TRBV15 and TRBJ2-5; TRBD1 might be the D (6 bases). There are 13 residues in the CDR3. Trimming took off 6 bases at V and 5 bases at J, with 13 bases between the two ends. Looked up from germline, CDR1 is LNHNV and CDR2 is YYDKDF (reference sequence). CDR3 nucleotide sequence: TGTGCCACCAGTGGGGGTAGGGGGGAGACCCAGTACTTC. Encoded protein: CATSGGRGETQYF.

Notes on this clonotype: The CDR3 end shows no conserved phenylalanine or tryptophan, and so a read error is likely. This rearrangement joins TRBV29-1 to TRBJ2-3; 9 bases are a match to TRBD1. The CDR3 totals 13 residues. The germline CDR1 and CDR2 sequences are SQVTM and ANQGSEA. V dropped 4 bases and J dropped 1; count of bases not matched to a gene: 0. CDR3 DNA sequence: TGCAGCGTTGGGACAGGGGGCACAGATACGCAGTATTTA. Its protein product is CSVGTGGTDTQYL.

The chain joins TRBV7-3 to TRBJ2-3; 12 bases fit TRBD1. The CDR3 totals 17 residues. The V segment lost 0 bases and the J segment 1 base; nucleotides outside the gene matches: 2. The V gene's germline CDR1 is SGHTA and CDR2 FQGTGA. The CDR3 loop reads CASSLTGTGGGTDTQYF. The CDR3 nucleotides are TGTGCCAGCAGCTTAACGGGGACAGGGGGCGGCACAGATACGCAGTATTTT.

This clonotype was seen a handful of times. This chain joins TRBV6-2 or TRBV6-3 and TRBJ2-7; D uncertain. The CDR3 covers 16 residues. V shed 0 bases and J shed 0 bases, with 12 bases lying between them. CDR1 is MNHEY, CDR2 SVGEGT, per germline. CDR3 nucleotide sequence: TGTGCCAGCAGTTACTCTGGGTGGGCAGCCTCCTACGAGCAGTACTTC. Translating it yields CASSYSGWAASYEQYF.

This chain connects TRBV5-4 to TRBJ1-2; 7 bases are a match to TRBD1. J gave up 3 bases and V 4 bases, and 15 bases lay outside the gene matches. This CDR3 is 17 amino acids long. The germline V gene has CDR1 SGHNT and CDR2 YYREEE (reference sequence). The CDR3 reads CASSPTAATGYDYGYTF. In DNA form, the CDR3 reads TGTGCCAGCAGCCCGACGGCCGCGACAGGGTATGACTATGGCTACACCTTC.

The chain uses TRBV27 and TRBJ2-1; 7 bases match TRBD1. The J call may not be correct, given that the DNA end is closer to TRBJ2-7. This CDR3 spans 14 amino acids. CDR1 MNHEY and CDR2 SMNVEV come from the germline V gene (reference sequence). The CDR3: CASSNDRVLNEQYF. The CDR3 coding sequence is TGTGCCAGCAGCAACGACAGGGTATTGAATGAGCAGTACTTC.

J is TRBJ2-3 and V is TRBV13; D is possibly TRBD2 (5 bases). The CDR3 is made up of 14 amino acids. Between the trimmed V and J ends, which lost 6 bases and 2 bases, there was a span of 12 bases. The germline V gene encodes CDR1 PRHDT and CDR2 FYEKMQ (reference sequence). CDR3 DNA: TGTGCCAGCAGTGGGAGACGGAACACAGATACGCAGTATTTT. Translation: CASSGRRNTDTQYF. Using reference TRBV13 and TRBJ2-3 for the parts outside the CDR3, the full variable domain is AAGVIQSPRHLIKEKRETATLKCYPIPRHDTVYWYQQGPGQDPQFLISFYEKMQSDKGSIPDRFSAQQFSDYHSELNMSSLELGDSALYFCASSGRRNTDTQYFGPGTRLTVL.